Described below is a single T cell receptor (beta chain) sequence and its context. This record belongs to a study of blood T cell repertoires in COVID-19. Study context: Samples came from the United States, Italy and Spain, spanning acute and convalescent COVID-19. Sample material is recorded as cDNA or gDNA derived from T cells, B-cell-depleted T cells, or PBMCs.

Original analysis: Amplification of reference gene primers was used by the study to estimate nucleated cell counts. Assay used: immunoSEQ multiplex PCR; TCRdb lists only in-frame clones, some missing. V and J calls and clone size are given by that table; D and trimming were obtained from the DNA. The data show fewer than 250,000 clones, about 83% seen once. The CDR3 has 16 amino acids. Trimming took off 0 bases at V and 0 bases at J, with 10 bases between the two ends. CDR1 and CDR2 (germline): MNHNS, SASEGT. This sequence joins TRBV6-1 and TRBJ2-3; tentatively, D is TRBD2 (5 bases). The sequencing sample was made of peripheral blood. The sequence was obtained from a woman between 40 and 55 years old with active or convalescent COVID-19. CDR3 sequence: CASSEAEGASTDTQYF. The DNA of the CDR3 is TGTGCCAGCAGTGAAGCCGAGGGAGCCAGCACAGATACGCAGTATTTT.